A single sample gave rise to the 13 T cell receptor beta chains below, sequenced in a study of blood T cell repertoires in COVID-19. Profiling relied on immunoSEQ multiplex PCR, and the TCRdb table lists in-frame clones only, not all of them. The data show about 480,000 clones, 85% to 90% seen once. The sample taken for sequencing was PBMCs or T cells enriched from blood (not recorded which). These receptors all come from a woman in her forties who had recovered from COVID-19.

J is TRBJ1-6 and V is TRBV5-1; 9 bases map to TRBD1. There are 17 residues in the CDR3. J gave up 0 bases and V 2 bases, and 3 bases lay outside the gene matches. Germline V gene sequence: CDR1 SGHRS, CDR2 YFSETQ. The CDR3 nucleotides are TGCGCCAGCAGCTTACAGGGGGCGAGCTCCTATAATTCACCCCTCCACTTT. Protein product: CASSLQGASSYNSPLHF.

CDR3 DNA: TGTGCCAGCAGCCCCGACTATCTGGCGGGGGGACAGGGGGCTCGGGGCTACACCTTC. Translating it yields CASSPDYLAGGQGARGYTF. The chain is built from TRBV27 and TRBJ1-2; 12 bases are shared with TRBD1. The CDR3 contains 19 residues. From germline, CDR1 is MNHEY and CDR2 SMNVEV (reference sequence). Trimming removed 6 bases from V and 8 bases from J; junction bases left unmatched: 22.

This chain joins TRBV27 and TRBJ2-2; 10 bases agree with TRBD1. The CDR3 has 15 residues. V gave up 2 bases and J gave up 7 bases; unmatched junction bases: 4. Germline V gene sequence: CDR1 MNHEY, CDR2 SMNVEV (reference sequence). CDR3 sequence (DNA): TGTGCCAGCAGTTTACAGACAGGGGGCCACGGGGAGCTGTTTTTT. Protein sequence: CASSLQTGGHGELFF.

V gene TRBV7-9 combines with J gene TRBJ1-4; 7 bases line up with TRBD1. Per germline, CDR1 SEHNR and CDR2 FQNEAQ (reference sequence). J was trimmed by 5 bases and V by 5 bases; bases with no gene match: 8. CDR3 length equals 15 residues. CDR3 amino acids: CASSLNRGANEKLFF. Here the CDR3 DNA reads TGTGCCAGCAGCCTGAACAGGGGTGCCAATGAAAAACTGTTTTTT.

The V and J genes are TRBV19 and TRBJ2-2, with D possibly being TRBD2 (6 bases). Trimming left V 7 bases short and J 2 bases short, with 14 bases between. This CDR3 spans 15 amino acids. Germline V gives CDR1 LNHDA, CDR2 SQIVND (reference sequence). CDR3 in amino acids: CASNGGPYNTGELFF. The CDR3 nucleotides read TGTGCCAGTAATGGAGGGCCCTATAACACCGGGGAGCTGTTTTTT.

This rearrangement joins TRBV15 to TRBJ2-7; D ambiguous. The germline V gene encodes CDR1 LNHNV and CDR2 YYDKDF (reference sequence). The V end was cut by 1 base, the J end by 6 bases, with 7 bases between. The CDR3 loop spans 12 amino acids. The CDR3, as DNA: TGTGCCACCAGCAGAGGGGCCGTCGAGCAGTACTTC. Translated, it gives CATSRGAVEQYF.

V is TRBV19 and J is TRBJ1-1; D uncertain. V lost 10 bases and J 6 bases, leaving 24 bases between the germline ends. The CDR3 consists of 15 residues. CDR1 and CDR2 from the germline V gene are LNHDA and SQIVND (reference sequence). CDR3 residues: CATKNRILSQAEAFF. CDR3 nucleotides: TGTGCCACAAAAAACCGGATTCTCTCTCAGGCTGAAGCTTTCTTT.

This chain uses TRBV29-1 with TRBJ2-1, with 7 bases lining up with TRBD1. Germline V gene sequence: CDR1 SQVTM, CDR2 ANQGSEA. The CDR3 totals 14 residues. V shed 6 bases, J shed 4 bases, and the junction held 9 bases outside the gene matches. CDR3 sequence reads: CSVSLDRRYNEQFF. The CDR3, as DNA: TGCAGCGTGTCGTTGGACAGGCGTTACAATGAGCAGTTCTTC.

The chain carries TRBV19 and TRBJ2-7; possibly TRBD1 for D (6 bases). CDR1 LNHDA and CDR2 SQIVND come from the germline V gene (reference sequence). Between the trimmed V and J ends, which lost 4 bases and 2 bases, there was a span of 12 bases. The CDR3 runs to 14 residues. The CDR3 DNA reads as TGTGCCAGTAGTAACAGGGTGGGGGCCTACGAGCAGTACTTC. Protein product: CASSNRVGAYEQYF.

CDR3 DNA sequence: TGTGCCAGCAGCTGGACTAGCACGACCTACGAGCAGTACTTC. Translated, it gives CASSWTSTTYEQYF. The chain uses TRBV7-8 and TRBJ2-7; TRBD2 agrees at 8 bases. V shed 4 bases and J 2 bases; nucleotides not matched to a gene: 4. Germline CDR1 and CDR2: SGHVS and FQNEAQ. The CDR3 has 14 amino acids.

This clone was counted a single time. The chain uses TRBV29-1 and TRBJ2-1, with 10 bases aligning to TRBD2. V gave up 4 bases and J gave up 7 bases; unmatched junction bases: 10. The CDR3 has 15 residues. CDR1 is SQVTM and CDR2 is ANQGSEA in the germline V gene. The chain's CDR3 is CSVGSSGSLSNEQFF. In nucleotides, the CDR3 is TGCAGCGTTGGGTCTAGCGGGAGCTTGTCGAATGAGCAGTTCTTC.

This chain links TRBV27 with TRBJ1-3, with 9 bases that match TRBD1. This CDR3 comprises 15 residues. Germline V lookup: CDR1 MNHEY, CDR2 SMNVEV (reference sequence). The junction had 7 bases not matched to a gene; V was cut back by 4 bases and J by 6 bases. The CDR3 nucleotides are TGTGCCAGCAGTTCATGGACAGGGGACGTAAACACCATATATTTT. As protein: CASSSWTGDVNTIYF.

The chain recombines TRBV5-1 with TRBJ2-1; D might be TRBD1 (5 bases). The CDR3 length is 15 residues. Trimming shortened V by 9 bases and J by 4 bases, and 20 bases separated the two germline ends. Germline CDR1 and CDR2: SGHRS and YFSETQ. In DNA form, the CDR3 reads TGCGCCATCGAATTCGACAGTCTTCTATACAATGAGCAGTTCTTC. This codes for CAIEFDSLLYNEQFF.